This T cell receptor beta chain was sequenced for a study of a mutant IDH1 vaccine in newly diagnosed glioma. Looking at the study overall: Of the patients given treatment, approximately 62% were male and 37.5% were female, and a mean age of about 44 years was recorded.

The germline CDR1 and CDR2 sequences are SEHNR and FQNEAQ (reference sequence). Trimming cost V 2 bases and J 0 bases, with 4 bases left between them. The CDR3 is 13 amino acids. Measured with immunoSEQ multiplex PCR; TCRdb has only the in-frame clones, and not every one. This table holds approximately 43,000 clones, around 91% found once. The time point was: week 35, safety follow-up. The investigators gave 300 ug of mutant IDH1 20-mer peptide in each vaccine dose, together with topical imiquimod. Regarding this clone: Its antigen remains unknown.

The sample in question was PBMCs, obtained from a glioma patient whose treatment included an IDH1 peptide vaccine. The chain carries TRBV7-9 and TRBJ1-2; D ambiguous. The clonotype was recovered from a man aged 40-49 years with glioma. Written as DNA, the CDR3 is TGTGCCAGCAGCTTACCAGCTAACTATGGCTACACCTTC. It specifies CASSLPANYGYTF.